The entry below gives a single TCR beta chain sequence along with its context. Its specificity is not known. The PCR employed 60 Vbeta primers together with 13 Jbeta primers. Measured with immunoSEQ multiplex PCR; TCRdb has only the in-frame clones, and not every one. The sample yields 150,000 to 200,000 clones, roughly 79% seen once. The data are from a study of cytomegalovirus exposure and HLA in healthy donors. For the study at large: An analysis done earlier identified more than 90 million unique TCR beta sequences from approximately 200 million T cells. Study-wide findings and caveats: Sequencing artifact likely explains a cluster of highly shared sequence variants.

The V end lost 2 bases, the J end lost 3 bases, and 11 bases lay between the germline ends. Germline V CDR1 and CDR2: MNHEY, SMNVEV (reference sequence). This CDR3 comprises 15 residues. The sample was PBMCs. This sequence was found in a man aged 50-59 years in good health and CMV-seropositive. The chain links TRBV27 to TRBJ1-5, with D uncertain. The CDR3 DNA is TGTGCCAGCAGTTTAGCAGGCCAACACAATCAGCCCCAGCATTTT. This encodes CASSLAGQHNQPQHF.